This T cell receptor beta chain comes out of a study of cytomegalovirus exposure and HLA in healthy donors. Overall study results and limits: Earlier analysis yielded a pattern in which most TCR beta V segments were productive about 87% or about 30% of the time.

Amplification used 60 Vbeta primers and 13 Jbeta primers. Sequencing used immunoSEQ multiplex PCR; TCRdb keeps in-frame clones, though not all of them. The repertoire holds about 55,000 clones, with around three quarters as singletons. In this sample, this clone turned up a few times. The antigen remains unidentified. The CDR3 has 16 residues. V lost 3 bases and J lost 4; bases outside the gene matches: 8. Germline CDR1 and CDR2: LGHNA and YSLEER. This TCR came from a female donor in good health and CMV-seronegative. Input material: PBMCs. The chain carries TRBV4-3 and TRBJ2-3, with 9 bases aligning to TRBD2. In nucleotides, the CDR3 is TGCGCCAGCAGCCAGTTTGGGCGGGGGGGCGCAGATACGCAGTATTTT. Translating gives CASSQFGRGGADTQYF.